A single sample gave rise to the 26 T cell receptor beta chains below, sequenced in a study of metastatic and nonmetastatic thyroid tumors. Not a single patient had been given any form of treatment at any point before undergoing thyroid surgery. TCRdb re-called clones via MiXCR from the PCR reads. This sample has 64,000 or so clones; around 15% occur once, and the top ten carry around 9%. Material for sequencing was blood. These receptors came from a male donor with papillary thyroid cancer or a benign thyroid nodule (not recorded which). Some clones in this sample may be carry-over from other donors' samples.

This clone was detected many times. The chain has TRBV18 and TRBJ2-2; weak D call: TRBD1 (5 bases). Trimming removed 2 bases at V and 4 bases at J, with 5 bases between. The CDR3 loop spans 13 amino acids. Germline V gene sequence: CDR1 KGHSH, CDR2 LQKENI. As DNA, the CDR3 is TGTGCCAGCTCACCAACAGGCACCGGGGAGCTGTTTTTT. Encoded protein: CASSPTGTGELFF.

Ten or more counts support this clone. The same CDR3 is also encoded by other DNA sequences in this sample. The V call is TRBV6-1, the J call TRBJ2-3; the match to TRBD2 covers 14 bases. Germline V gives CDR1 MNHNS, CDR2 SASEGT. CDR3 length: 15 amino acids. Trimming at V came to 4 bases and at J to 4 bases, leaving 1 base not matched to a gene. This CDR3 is CASSGLAGGPDTQYF. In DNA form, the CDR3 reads TGTGCCAGCAGTGGACTAGCGGGAGGGCCAGATACGCAGTATTTT.

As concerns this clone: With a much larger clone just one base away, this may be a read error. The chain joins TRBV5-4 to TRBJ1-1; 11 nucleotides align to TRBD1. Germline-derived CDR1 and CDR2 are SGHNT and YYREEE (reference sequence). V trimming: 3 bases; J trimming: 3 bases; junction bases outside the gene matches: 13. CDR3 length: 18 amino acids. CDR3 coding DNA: TGTGCCAGCAGCTCGAGGGGACAGGGGGTAGTTGTGCACACTGAAGCTTTCTTT. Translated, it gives CASSSRGQGVVVHTEAFF.

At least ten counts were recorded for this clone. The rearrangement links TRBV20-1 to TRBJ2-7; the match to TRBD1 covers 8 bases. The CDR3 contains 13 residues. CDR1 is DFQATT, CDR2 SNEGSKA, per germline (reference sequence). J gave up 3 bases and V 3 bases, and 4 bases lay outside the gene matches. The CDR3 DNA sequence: TGCAGTGCTAGGCAGACAGGGGTCTACGAGCAGTACTTC. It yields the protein CSARQTGVYEQYF.

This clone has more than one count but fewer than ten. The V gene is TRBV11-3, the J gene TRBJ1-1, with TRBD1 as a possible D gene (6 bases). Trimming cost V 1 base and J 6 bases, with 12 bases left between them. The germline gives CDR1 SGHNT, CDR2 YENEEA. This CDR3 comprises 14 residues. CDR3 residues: CASSLAGGAAEAFF. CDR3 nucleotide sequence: TGTGCCAGCAGCTTAGCGGGGGGCGCGGCTGAAGCTTTCTTT.

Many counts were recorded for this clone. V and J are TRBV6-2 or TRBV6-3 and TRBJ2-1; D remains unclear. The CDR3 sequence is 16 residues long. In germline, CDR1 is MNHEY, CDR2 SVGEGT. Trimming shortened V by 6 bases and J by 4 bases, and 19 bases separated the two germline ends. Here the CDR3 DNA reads TGTGCCAGCAGCCCCGACTCGACGAAGAAGTACAATGAGCAGTTCTTC. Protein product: CASSPDSTKKYNEQFF.

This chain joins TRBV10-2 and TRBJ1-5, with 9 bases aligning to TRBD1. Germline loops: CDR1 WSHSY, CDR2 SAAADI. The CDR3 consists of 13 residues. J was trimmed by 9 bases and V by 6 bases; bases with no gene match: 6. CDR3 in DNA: TGCGCCAGCAGCCAGGGACAGGGATTGCCCCAGCATTTT. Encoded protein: CASSQGQGLPQHF.

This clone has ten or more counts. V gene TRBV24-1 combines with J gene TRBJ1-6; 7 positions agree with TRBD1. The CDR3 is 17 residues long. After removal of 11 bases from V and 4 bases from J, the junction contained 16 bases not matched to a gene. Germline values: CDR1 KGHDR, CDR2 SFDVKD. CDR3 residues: CANKRTAGTEYNSPLHF. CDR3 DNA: TGTGCCAACAAACGAACGGCCGGGACAGAGTATAATTCACCCCTCCACTTT.

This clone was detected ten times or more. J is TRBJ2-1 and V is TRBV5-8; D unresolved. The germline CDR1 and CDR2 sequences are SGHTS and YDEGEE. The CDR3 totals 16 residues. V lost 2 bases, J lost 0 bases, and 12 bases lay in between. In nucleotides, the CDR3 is TGTGCCAGCAGCTTTTATGAGACCAACTCCTACAATGAGCAGTTCTTC. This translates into CASSFYETNSYNEQFF.

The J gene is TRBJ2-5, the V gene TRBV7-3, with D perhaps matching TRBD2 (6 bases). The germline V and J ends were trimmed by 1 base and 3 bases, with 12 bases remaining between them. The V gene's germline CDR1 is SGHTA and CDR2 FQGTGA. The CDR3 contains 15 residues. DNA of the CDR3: TGTGCCAGCAGCTTAATGCCCCAGCGGGAAGAGACCCAGTACTTC. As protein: CASSLMPQREETQYF.

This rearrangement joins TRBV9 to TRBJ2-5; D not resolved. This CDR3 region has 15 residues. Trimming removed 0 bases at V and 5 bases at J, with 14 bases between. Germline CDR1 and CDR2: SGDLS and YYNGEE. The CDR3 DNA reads TGTGCCAGCAGCGTAGGAAGCCAGCTTGGGGAGACCCAGTACTTC. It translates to CASSVGSQLGETQYF.

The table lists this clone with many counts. The DNA for the CDR3 is TGTGCCAGCAGTCCGGGGGGTCCCTATGGCTACACCTTC. It is translated as CASSPGGPYGYTF. The chain uses TRBV2 and TRBJ1-2; perhaps TRBD1 as D (5 bases). The CDR3 consists of 13 residues. CDR1 is SNHLY and CDR2 is FYNNEI in the germline V gene. V was pared by 5 bases and J by 4 bases, with 11 bases between.

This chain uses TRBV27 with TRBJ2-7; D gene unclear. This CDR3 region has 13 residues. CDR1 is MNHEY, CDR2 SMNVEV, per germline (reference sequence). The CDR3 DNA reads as TGTGCCAGCATTTTATTTAAAAGGGTCGAGCATTACGTC. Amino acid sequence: CASILFKRVEHYV.

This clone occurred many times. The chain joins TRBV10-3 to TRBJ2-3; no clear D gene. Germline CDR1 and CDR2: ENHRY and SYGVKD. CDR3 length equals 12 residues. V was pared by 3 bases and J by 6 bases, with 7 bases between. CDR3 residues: CAISDVGDTQYF. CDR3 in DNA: TGTGCCATCAGTGACGTGGGGGATACGCAGTATTTT.

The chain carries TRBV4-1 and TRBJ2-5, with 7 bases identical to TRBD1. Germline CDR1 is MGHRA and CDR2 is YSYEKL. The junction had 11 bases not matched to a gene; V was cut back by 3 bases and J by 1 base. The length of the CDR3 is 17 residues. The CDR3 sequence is CASSHLPTGRLQETQYF. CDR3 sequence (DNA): TGCGCCAGCAGCCACTTGCCGACAGGGAGACTCCAAGAGACCCAGTACTTC.

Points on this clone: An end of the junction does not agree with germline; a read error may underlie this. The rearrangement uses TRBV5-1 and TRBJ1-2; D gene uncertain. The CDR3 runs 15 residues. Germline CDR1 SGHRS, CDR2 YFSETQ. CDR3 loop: CASSLVGLGSYDYTF. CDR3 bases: TGCGCCAGCAGCTTGGTTGGATTAGGCAGCTATGACTACACCTTC.

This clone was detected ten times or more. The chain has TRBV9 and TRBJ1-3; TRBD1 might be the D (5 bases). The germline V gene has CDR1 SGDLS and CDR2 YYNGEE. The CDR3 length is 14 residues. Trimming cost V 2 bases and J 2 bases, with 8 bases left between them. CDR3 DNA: TGTGCCAGCAGCGTTGGGGGGACTGGAAACACCATATATTTT. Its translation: CASSVGGTGNTIYF.

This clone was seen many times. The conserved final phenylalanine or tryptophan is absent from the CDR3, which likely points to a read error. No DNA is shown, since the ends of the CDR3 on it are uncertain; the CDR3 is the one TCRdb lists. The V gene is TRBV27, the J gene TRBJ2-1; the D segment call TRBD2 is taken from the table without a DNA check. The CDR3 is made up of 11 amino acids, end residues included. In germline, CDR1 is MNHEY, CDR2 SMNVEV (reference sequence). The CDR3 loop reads CASSSGLAGAV.

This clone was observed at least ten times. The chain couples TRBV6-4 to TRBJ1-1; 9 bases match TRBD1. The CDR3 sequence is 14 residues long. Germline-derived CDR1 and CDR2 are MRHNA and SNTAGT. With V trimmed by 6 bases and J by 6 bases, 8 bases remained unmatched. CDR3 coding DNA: TGTGCCAGCAGCCGGGACAGGGATGTATCTGAAGCTTTCTTT. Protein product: CASSRDRDVSEAFF.

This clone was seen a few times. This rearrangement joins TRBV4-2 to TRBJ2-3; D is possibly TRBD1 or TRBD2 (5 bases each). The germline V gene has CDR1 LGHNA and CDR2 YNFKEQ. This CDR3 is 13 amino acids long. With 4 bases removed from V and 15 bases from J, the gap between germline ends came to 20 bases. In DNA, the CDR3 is TGTGCCAGCAGCCTTAACCCGGGACGAGCTTTATATTTT. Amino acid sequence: CASSLNPGRALYF.

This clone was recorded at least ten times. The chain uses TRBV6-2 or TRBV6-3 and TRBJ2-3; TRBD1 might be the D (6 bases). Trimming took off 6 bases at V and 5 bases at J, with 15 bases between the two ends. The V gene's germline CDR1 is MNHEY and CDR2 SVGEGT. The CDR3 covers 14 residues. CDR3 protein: CASSNRVGGDTQYF. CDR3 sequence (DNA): TGTGCCAGCAGCAACAGGGTAGGAGGAGATACGCAGTATTTT.

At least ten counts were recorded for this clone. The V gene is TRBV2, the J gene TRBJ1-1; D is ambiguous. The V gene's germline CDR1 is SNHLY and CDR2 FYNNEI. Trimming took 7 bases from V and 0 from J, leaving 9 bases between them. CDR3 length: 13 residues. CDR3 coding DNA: TGTGCCAGCAATGTTATCGTGAACACTGAAGCTTTCTTT. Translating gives CASNVIVNTEAFF.

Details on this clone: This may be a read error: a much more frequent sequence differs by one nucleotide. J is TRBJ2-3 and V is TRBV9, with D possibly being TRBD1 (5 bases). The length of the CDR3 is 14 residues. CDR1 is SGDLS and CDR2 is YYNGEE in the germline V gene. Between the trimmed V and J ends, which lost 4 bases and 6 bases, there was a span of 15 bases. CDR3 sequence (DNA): TGTGCCAGCAGCACGAGAAGGGGCGAGGATACGCAGTATTTT. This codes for CASSTRRGEDTQYF. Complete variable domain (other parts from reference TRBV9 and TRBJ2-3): DSGVTQTPKHLITATGQRVTLRCSPRSGDLSVYWYQQSLDQGLQFLIQYYNGEERAKGNILERFSAQQFPDLHSELNLSSLELGDSALYFCASSTRRGEDTQYFGPGTRLTVL.

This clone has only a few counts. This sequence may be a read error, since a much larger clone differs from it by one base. The CDR3 DNA reads TGTGCCACCAGCACCTCGACAGGTAGTTTCTCTGGGGACAACGTCCTGACTTTC. Translated, it gives CATSTSTGSFSGDNVLTF. This sequence joins TRBV15 and TRBJ2-6; weak D call: TRBD1 (6 bases). Per germline, CDR1 LNHNV and CDR2 YYDKDF (reference sequence). This CDR3 has 18 amino acids.

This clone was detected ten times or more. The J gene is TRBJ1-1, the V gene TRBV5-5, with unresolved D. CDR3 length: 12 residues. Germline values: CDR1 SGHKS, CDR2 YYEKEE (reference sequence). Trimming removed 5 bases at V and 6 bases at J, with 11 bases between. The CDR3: CASRGIGPEAFF. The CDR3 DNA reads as TGTGCCAGCAGGGGAATAGGTCCTGAAGCTTTCTTT.

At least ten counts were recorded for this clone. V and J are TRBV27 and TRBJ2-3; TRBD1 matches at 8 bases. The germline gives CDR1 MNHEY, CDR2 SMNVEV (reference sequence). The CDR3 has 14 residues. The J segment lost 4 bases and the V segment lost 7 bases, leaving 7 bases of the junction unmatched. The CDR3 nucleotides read TGTGCCAGCATGAGGGCAGGGGGCGCAGATACGCAGTATTTT. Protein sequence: CASMRAGGADTQYF.